The 5 T cell receptor beta chains reported below all come from one sample, sequenced in a study of blood T cell repertoires in COVID-19. Assay: immunoSEQ multiplex PCR; the TCRdb copy retains only in-frame clones and omits some. Among 200,000 or so clones listed, 84% were seen once. Specimen: peripheral blood. The receptors come from a human donor in a cohort sampled during active COVID-19.

The rearrangement uses TRBV7-2 and TRBJ2-2; the D gene is possibly TRBD2 (5 bases). Germline-derived CDR1 and CDR2 are SGHTA and FQGNSA. The CDR3 totals 16 residues. Deletions cut 2 bases from V and 3 bases from J, with 13 bases between. The CDR3: CASSLIFEEDTGELFF. CDR3 DNA sequence: TGTGCCAGCAGCTTAATCTTCGAGGAGGACACCGGGGAGCTGTTTTTT.

The rearrangement joins TRBV28 to TRBJ1-6; D unresolved. Trimming took 3 bases from V and 0 from J, leaving 9 bases between them. CDR1 is MDHEN and CDR2 is SYDVKM in the germline V gene. The CDR3 is 16 residues long. Here the CDR3 DNA reads TGTGCCAGCAGTTTCCGCGGCGGCTCCTATAATTCACCCCTCCACTTT. Its translation: CASSFRGGSYNSPLHF.

This clone was observed a single time. The V call is TRBV19, the J call TRBJ2-7, with 12 nucleotides matching TRBD2. The germline V gene has CDR1 LNHDA and CDR2 SQIVND (reference sequence). Trimming took 10 bases from V and 2 from J; bases not matched to a gene: 9. The CDR3 totals 15 residues. The CDR3 loop reads CATRTLAGGPYEQYV. CDR3 nucleotide sequence: TGTGCCACCCGGACCCTAGCGGGGGGGCCCTACGAGCAGTACGTC.

The chain has TRBV7-9 and TRBJ1-1, with D maybe TRBD1 (6 bases). The germline CDR1 and CDR2 sequences are SEHNR and FQNEAQ (reference sequence). Trimming left V 5 bases short and J 1 base short, with 8 bases between. CDR3 size: 13 residues. The CDR3 sequence: CASSATGNTEAFF. The CDR3 DNA reads as TGTGCCAGCAGCGCGACAGGGAACACTGAAGCTTTCTTT.

V is TRBV28 and J is TRBJ1-2, with 10 bases matching TRBD1. Trimming removed 6 bases from V and 6 bases from J; junction bases left unmatched: 13. The CDR3 is 16 amino acids. Looked up from germline, CDR1 is MDHEN and CDR2 is SYDVKM. In DNA, the CDR3 is TGTGCCAGCAGCACCATTCGACTGGGACAGGGGCATGGCTACACCTTC. Translating it yields CASSTIRLGQGHGYTF.